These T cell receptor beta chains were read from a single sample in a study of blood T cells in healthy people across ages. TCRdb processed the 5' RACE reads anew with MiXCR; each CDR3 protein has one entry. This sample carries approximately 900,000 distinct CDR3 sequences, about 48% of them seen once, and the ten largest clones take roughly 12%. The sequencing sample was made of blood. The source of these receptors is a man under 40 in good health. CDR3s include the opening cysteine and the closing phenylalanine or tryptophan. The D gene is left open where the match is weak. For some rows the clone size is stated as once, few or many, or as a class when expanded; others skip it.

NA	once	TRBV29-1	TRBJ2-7	TGCAGCGTGGGTGCTGGATACTCCTCCACCTCCTACAATGAGCAGTACTTC	CSVGAGYSSTSYNEQYF
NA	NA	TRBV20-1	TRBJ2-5	TGCAGTGCTAGAGATCTGCGGCAGCAAGAGACCCAGTACTTC	CSARDLRQQETQYF
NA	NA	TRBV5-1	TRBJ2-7	TGCGCCAGCAGCTTGATGATAGGTTCAACCTACGAGCAGTACTTC	CASSLMIGSTYEQYF
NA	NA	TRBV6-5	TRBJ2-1	TGTGCCAGCAGTTACTCGGACACACTCGGTGAGCAGTTCTTC	CASSYSDTLGEQFF
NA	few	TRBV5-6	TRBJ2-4	TGTGCCAGCAGCTTGGGGACAGTCTTAGCCAAAAACATTCAGTACTTC	CASSLGTVLAKNIQYF
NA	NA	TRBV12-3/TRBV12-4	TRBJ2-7	TGTGCCAGCAGTTTAGGGGTCCTCCGGGACGATCACTACGAGCAGTACTTC	CASSLGVLRDDHYEQYF
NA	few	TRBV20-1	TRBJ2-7	TGCAGTGCTAGAGATGGAGCCGGGGTAGCGTCGGGGCAGTACTTC	CSARDGAGVASGQYF
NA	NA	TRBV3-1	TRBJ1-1	TGTGCCAGCAGCCAAGTTCGCGGGGCCACTGAAGCTTTCTTT	CASSQVRGATEAFF
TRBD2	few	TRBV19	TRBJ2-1	TGTGCCAGTAGTATAGCTAGCGGTCCTTACAATGAGCAGTTCTTC	CASSIASGPYNEQFF
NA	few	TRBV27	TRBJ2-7	TGTGCCAGCAGTTTACGGCCCTACTCCTACGAGCAGTACTTC	CASSLRPYSYEQYF
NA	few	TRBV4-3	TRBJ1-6	TGCGCCAGCAGCCAGGTGGGGGCCACCAATTCACCCCTCCACTTT	CASSQVGATNSPLHF
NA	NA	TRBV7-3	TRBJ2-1	TGTGCCAGCAGTCGCATCACCGGGACCAGCTCCTACAATGAGCAGTTCTTC	CASSRITGTSSYNEQFF
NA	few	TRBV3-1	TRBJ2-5	TGTGCCAGCAGCCAAGATAGTATACAGACCCAGTACTTC	CASSQDSIQTQYF
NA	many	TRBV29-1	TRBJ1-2	TGCAGCGTTGAAGATTCGGGAACCTATGGCTACACCTTC	CSVEDSGTYGYTF
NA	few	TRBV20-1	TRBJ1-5	TGCAGTGCAAACGCAGCGGGGTATGACAATCAGCCCCAGCATTTT	CSANAAGYDNQPQHF
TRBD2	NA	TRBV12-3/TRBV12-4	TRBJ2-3	TGTGCCAGCAGTTTTAGGCGGGGGGCCATAGATACGCAGTATTTT	CASSFRRGAIDTQYF
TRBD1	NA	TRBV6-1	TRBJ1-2	TGTGCCAGCAGTGTTCTGGTACAGGGGGGATATGGCTACACCTTC	CASSVLVQGGYGYTF
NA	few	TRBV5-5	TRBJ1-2	TGTGCCAGCAGCGCCCCCGGAGGATCCTATGGCTACACCTTC	CASSAPGGSYGYTF
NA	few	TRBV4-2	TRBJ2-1	TGTGCCAGCAGCCAAGCTACTAGTAGCTCCTACAATGAGCAGTTCTTC	CASSQATSSSYNEQFF
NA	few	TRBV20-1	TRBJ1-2	TGCAGTAGTTATCTTGGCTATGGCTACACCTTC	CSSYLGYGYTF
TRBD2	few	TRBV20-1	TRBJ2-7	TGCAGTGCTAGGATCCCACTAGCGGGGACCTACGAGCAGTACTTC	CSARIPLAGTYEQYF
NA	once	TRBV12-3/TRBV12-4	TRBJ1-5	TGTGCCAGCAGTTTAGCGCTAGTGTTGGGCAATCAGCCCCAGCATTTT	CASSLALVLGNQPQHF
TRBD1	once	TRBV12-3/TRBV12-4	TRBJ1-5	TGTGCCAGCAGTTCCGGGACAGGGGGCCGGGGCAATCAGCCCCAGCATTTT	CASSSGTGGRGNQPQHF
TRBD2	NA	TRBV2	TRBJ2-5	TGTGCCAGCAGTGTAGGAGCGGGGGGCATCCAAGAGACCCAGTACTTC	CASSVGAGGIQETQYF
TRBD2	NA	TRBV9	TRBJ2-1	TGTGCCAGCAGCGTAGTCGGGGGGGTATACAATGAGCAGTTCTTC	CASSVVGGVYNEQFF
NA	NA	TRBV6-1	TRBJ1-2	TGTGCCAGCAGTGACGCTATCGGTGCCAGGACCTCCTATGGCTACACCTTC	CASSDAIGARTSYGYTF
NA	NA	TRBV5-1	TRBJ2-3	TGCGCCAGCAGCCGAGGGGTAGGTGGGAACACAGATACGCAGTATTTT	CASSRGVGGNTDTQYF
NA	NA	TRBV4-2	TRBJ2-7	TGTGCCAGCAGCCAAGATCTGGGGATCTACGAGCAGTACTTC	CASSQDLGIYEQYF
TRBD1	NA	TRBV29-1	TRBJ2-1	TGCAGCGTTGCGAGGGACAGGGGCAATGAGCAGTTCTTC	CSVARDRGNEQFF